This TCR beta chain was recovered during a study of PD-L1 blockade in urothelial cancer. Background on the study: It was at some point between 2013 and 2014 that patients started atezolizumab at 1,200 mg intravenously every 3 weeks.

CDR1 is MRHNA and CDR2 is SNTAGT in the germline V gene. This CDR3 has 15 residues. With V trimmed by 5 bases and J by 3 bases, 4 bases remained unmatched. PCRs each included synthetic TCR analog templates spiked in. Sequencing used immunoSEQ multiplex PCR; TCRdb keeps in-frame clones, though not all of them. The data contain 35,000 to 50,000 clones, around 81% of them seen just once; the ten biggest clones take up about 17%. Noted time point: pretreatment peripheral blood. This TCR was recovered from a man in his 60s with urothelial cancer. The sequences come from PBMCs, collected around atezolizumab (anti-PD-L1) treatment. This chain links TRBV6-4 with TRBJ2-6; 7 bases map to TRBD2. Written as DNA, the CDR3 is TGTGCCAGCAGTAGGGAGGGAGGTGGGGCCAACGTCCTGACTTTC. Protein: CASSREGGGANVLTF.